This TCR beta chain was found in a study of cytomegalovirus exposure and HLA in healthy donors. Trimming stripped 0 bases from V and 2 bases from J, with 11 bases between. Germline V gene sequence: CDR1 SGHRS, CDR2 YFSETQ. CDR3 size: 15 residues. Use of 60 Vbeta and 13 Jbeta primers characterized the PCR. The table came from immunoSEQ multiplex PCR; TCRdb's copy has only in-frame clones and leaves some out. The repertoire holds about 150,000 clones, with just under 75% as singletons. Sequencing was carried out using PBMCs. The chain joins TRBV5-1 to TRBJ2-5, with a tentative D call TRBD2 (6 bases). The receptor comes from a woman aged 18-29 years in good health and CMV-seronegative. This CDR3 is CASSLEGSGQETQYF. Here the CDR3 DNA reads TGCGCCAGCAGCTTGGAGGGTAGCGGACAAGAGACCCAGTACTTC.